This T cell receptor (beta chain) was observed in a study of blood T cell repertoires in COVID-19. The wider study: The United States, Italy and Spain were the sources of the acute and convalescent COVID-19 samples.

Per the germline V gene, CDR1 is LNHDA and CDR2 is SQIVND (reference sequence). V lost 5 bases and J lost 1, with 12 bases in between. The CDR3 extends over 14 amino acids. Authors' analysis steps: Nucleated cell counts were estimated from reference gene primer amplification. Sequenced by immunoSEQ multiplex PCR; TCRdb stores in-frame clones only, minus some. The V and J calls and the clone size are those of that table, but D and trimming were determined from the DNA. This sample carries under 300,000 clones, roughly nine tenths of them seen once, and the ten largest clones take less than 4.5%. V gene TRBV19 combines with J gene TRBJ2-7; perhaps TRBD1 as D (5 bases). Specimen: peripheral blood. This sequence originates from a young man with active or convalescent COVID-19. CDR3 in amino acids: CASSLGLGSYEQYF. The DNA of the CDR3 is TGTGCCAGTAGTCTGGGGCTAGGGTCCTACGAGCAGTACTTC.